Presented here are 31 T cell receptor beta chains from one specimen sequenced in a study of human T cells and chemical hapten exposure (dated by TCRdb to the early 2020s). The sample's time point label is to be understood as: pre-sensitization, week 0. The treatment or condition label for this specimen denotes: therapeutic diphenylcyclopropenone sensitization with weekly scalp DPC. The library was produced with RACE. This sample was sequenced with a NextSeq 500. TCRdb cleaned the public reads at Q25 with fastp, built clones with MiXCR and kept in-frame beta chains. Identical CDR3 proteins give one entry, which carries the most common genes and DNA. Within this sample are some 200,000 distinct CDR3 sequences, with under 35% of them counted one time only. Just under 3% of the sample rests with the top ten. This material consisted of whole blood, taken in connection with sensitization to the hapten diphenylcyclopropenone (DPC). The source is a woman under 40 with alopecia areata. Some clones in this sample may be carry-over from other donors' samples.

The chain uses TRBV24-1 and TRBJ2-2; D might be TRBD2 (5 bases). This CDR3 region has 12 residues. The germline CDR1 and CDR2 sequences are KGHDR and SFDVKD. Trimming shortened V by 8 bases and J by 3 bases, and 6 bases separated the two germline ends. The DNA for the CDR3 is TGTGCCACCACGGGGTACACCGGGGAGCTGTTTTTT. Protein: CATTGYTGELFF.

V usage is TRBV28 and J usage is TRBJ1-2; 7 bases are a match to TRBD1. CDR3 length: 15 residues. Germline trimming cut 5 bases from V and 2 bases from J; bases unmatched to any gene: 8. CDR1 is MDHEN, CDR2 SYDVKM, per germline. CDR3 loop: CASSPPGTANYGYTF. CDR3 in DNA: TGTGCCAGCAGTCCCCCCGGGACAGCCAACTATGGCTACACCTTC.

With respect to this clonotype: One junction end disagrees with the germline gene, perhaps due to a read error. The chain combines TRBV6-5 with TRBJ1-1; D is ambiguous. This CDR3 is 15 amino acids long. Germline values: CDR1 MNHEY, CDR2 SVGAGI. This chain's CDR3 is CASRAIWRMNTEAFF. CDR3 in DNA: TGTGCCAGCAGGGCGATCTGGCGCATGAACACCGAAGCTTTCTTT.

This clonotype was detected only a few times. The J gene is TRBJ2-3, the V gene TRBV4-1; perhaps D is TRBD1 or TRBD2 (6 bases each). The CDR3 covers 16 residues. Trimming pared 1 base from V and 4 bases from J, leaving 15 bases between. Germline V gene sequence: CDR1 MGHRA, CDR2 YSYEKL. CDR3 protein: CASSQVAVRGADTQYF. DNA for the CDR3: TGCGCCAGCAGCCAAGTAGCGGTGAGGGGGGCAGATACGCAGTATTTT.

The V gene is TRBV6-1, the J gene TRBJ1-2; D is uncertain. The CDR3 consists of 11 residues. CDR1 is MNHNS, CDR2 SASEGT, per germline. V was trimmed by 5 bases and J by 8 bases, leaving 9 bases between them. DNA for the CDR3: TGTGCCAGCAGTACTACCTGGGGCTACACCTTC. This gives the protein CASSTTWGYTF.

The sample holds one count of this clonotype. CDR3 region: CASSPKSGGDYGYTF. For the CDR3, the DNA is TGTGCCAGCTCACCTAAGTCGGGGGGCGACTATGGCTACACCTTC. The V and J genes are TRBV18 and TRBJ1-2; a possible D gene is TRBD1 (6 bases). The CDR3 is 15 amino acids. V lost 3 bases, J lost 3 bases, and 14 bases lay in between. CDR1 and CDR2 (germline): KGHSH, LQKENI.

This chain uses TRBV27 with TRBJ1-1; D is ambiguous. Trimming removed 6 bases at V and 2 bases at J, with 4 bases between. The CDR3 runs to 11 residues. The germline V gene encodes CDR1 MNHEY and CDR2 SMNVEV (reference sequence). The CDR3 bases are TGTGCCAGCAGGCTTAACACTGAAGCTTTCTTT. Protein product: CASRLNTEAFF.

This clonotype showed up just a few times. The CDR3 DNA reads as TGCAGTGCGGCCATGACAGGGAGGAATCAGCCCCAGCATTTT. Translation: CSAAMTGRNQPQHF. V is TRBV20-1 and J is TRBJ1-5; 7 bases are a match to TRBD1. Germline CDR1 DFQATT, CDR2 SNEGSKA (reference sequence). This CDR3 is 14 amino acids long. The V gene end was trimmed by 6 bases and the J gene end by 4 bases; junction bases not matched to a gene: 9.

The chain links TRBV6-2 or TRBV6-3 to TRBJ1-1, with 9 positions matching TRBD1. The germline CDR1 and CDR2 sequences are MNHEY and SVGEGT. With V trimmed by 6 bases and J by 5 bases, 7 bases remained unmatched. The CDR3 sequence is 14 residues long. The CDR3 region is CASRRAGQGTEAFF. In DNA, the CDR3 is TGTGCCAGCAGACGAGCTGGACAGGGGACTGAAGCTTTCTTT.

In its sample, this clonotype was seen many times. J is TRBJ2-7 and V is TRBV29-1, with D perhaps TRBD2 (6 bases). The V and J ends lost 4 bases and 0 bases respectively, with 13 bases between them. Germline-derived CDR1 and CDR2 are SQVTM and ANQGSEA. The CDR3 spans 14 residues. The CDR3 is CSVGVGGSSYEQYF. CDR3 DNA sequence: TGCAGCGTTGGAGTCGGGGGAAGCTCCTACGAGCAGTACTTC.

The gene calls are TRBV5-6 and TRBJ2-1; D may be TRBD1 or TRBD2 (6 bases each). V gave up 4 bases and J gave up 5 bases, with 19 bases separating them. CDR3 length: 16 amino acids. Looked up from germline, CDR1 is SGHDT and CDR2 is YYEEEE. As DNA, the CDR3 is TGTGCCAGCAGCCCCTACCTTCTGGGGGGCAACAATGAGCAGTTCTTC. Translation gives CASSPYLLGGNNEQFF.

V usage is TRBV2 and J usage is TRBJ2-7; 7 positions match TRBD1. The CDR3 runs 13 residues. Losses at the gene ends were 8 bases for V and 0 bases for J; bases not matched to a gene: 4. Germline V gives CDR1 SNHLY, CDR2 FYNNEI. In nucleotides, the CDR3 is TGTGCCAGCGCGACAGGGAGCTCCTACGAGCAGTACTTC. Encoded protein: CASATGSSYEQYF.

In this sample, this clonotype turned up many times. This chain uses TRBV14 with TRBJ1-4; D might be TRBD1 (5 bases). CDR3 length equals 15 residues. The germline gives CDR1 SGHDN, CDR2 FVKESK. Trimming shortened V by 4 bases and J by 8 bases, and 17 bases separated the two germline ends. The CDR3: CASSRHGGAQEKLFF. Written as DNA, the CDR3 is TGTGCCAGCAGCCGGCACGGAGGGGCGCAAGAAAAACTGTTTTTT.

This clonotype has only a few counts. The chain has TRBV6-2 or TRBV6-3 and TRBJ1-2; D is unclear. The CDR3 has 11 residues. V was trimmed by 10 bases and J by 7 bases, leaving 13 bases between them. Germline assignment: CDR1 MNHEY and CDR2 SVGEGT. The CDR3 DNA sequence: TGTGCCACCTCGGGGAGCTCTGGCTACACCTTC. Translation: CATSGSSGYTF.

This chain links TRBV9 with TRBJ1-1, with no clear D. The V and J ends lost 0 bases and 4 bases respectively, with 16 bases between them. This CDR3 is built from 16 residues. Germline V CDR1 and CDR2: SGDLS, YYNGEE. The CDR3 bases are TGTGCCAGCAGCGTAGTAAGGGAGCACCTATGCACTGAAGCTTTCTTT. Residues: CASSVVREHLCTEAFF.

In its sample, this clonotype was seen a few times. The genes are TRBV29-1 and TRBJ2-1; D remains ambiguous. Germline CDR1 is SQVTM and CDR2 is ANQGSEA. The CDR3 extends over 13 amino acids. V was trimmed by 6 bases and J by 4 bases, leaving 13 bases between them. The CDR3 DNA sequence: TGCAGCGTCCTTCCGGACCATTACAATGAGCAGTTCTTC. It yields the protein CSVLPDHYNEQFF.

The rearrangement links TRBV29-1 to TRBJ2-7; the D gene is possibly TRBD1 (5 bases). The CDR3 runs 11 residues. V dropped 4 bases and J dropped 3 bases, with 7 bases sitting between them. The germline CDR1 and CDR2 sequences are SQVTM and ANQGSEA. The CDR3: CSVARDYEQYF. The CDR3 nucleotides read TGCAGCGTTGCCAGGGACTACGAGCAGTACTTC.

This clonotype appeared many times. The chain carries TRBV7-8 and TRBJ2-7; the D is unclear. The germline V and J ends were trimmed by 4 bases and 7 bases, with 11 bases remaining between them. The CDR3 covers 12 residues. In germline, CDR1 is SGHVS, CDR2 FQNEAQ. The CDR3, as DNA: TGTGCCAGCAGCTCCCCCCCTTATGAGCAGTACTTC. It codes for CASSSPPYEQYF.

The CDR3 sequence: CASSFYSDQPQHF. The DNA of the CDR3 is TGTGCCAGCAGCTTCTATAGTGATCAGCCCCAGCATTTT. V and J are TRBV7-2 and TRBJ1-5; D not resolved. V lost 3 bases, J lost 5 bases, and 8 bases lay in between. Germline CDR1 is SGHTA and CDR2 is FQGNSA. This CDR3 has 13 residues.

The rearrangement joins TRBV7-2 to TRBJ2-3, with D tentatively TRBD1 (5 bases). V was trimmed by 5 bases and J by 0 bases, leaving 12 bases between them. CDR3 size: 15 residues. Germline CDR1 SGHTA, CDR2 FQGNSA. The CDR3 is CASSKDRSSTDTQYF. The CDR3 DNA is TGTGCCAGCAGCAAAGACAGATCTAGCACAGATACGCAGTATTTT.

This chain links TRBV11-2 with TRBJ2-3; the D gene is possibly TRBD2 (6 bases). The CDR3 loop spans 15 amino acids. With 1 base removed from V and 6 bases from J, the gap between germline ends came to 14 bases. The germline V gene encodes CDR1 SGHAT and CDR2 FQNNGV. As DNA, the CDR3 is TGTGCCAGCAGCTTAGGGTTACTAGCTGCGGATACGCAGTATTTT. Its translation: CASSLGLLAADTQYF.

The J gene is TRBJ2-1, the V gene TRBV21-1; the table gives TRBD1 as D, unverified against the DNA. TRBV21-1 is tagged as a pseudogene. The CDR3 length is 14 residues. CDR3: CASSKEGREIEQFF. The CDR3 coding sequence is TGTGCCAGCAGCAAAGAGGGCAGGGAGATTGAGCAGTTCTTC.

The V gene is TRBV6-5, the J gene TRBJ1-1, with 7 bases that match TRBD1. Germline lookup yields CDR1 MNHEY and CDR2 SVGAGI. The junction had 5 bases not matched to a gene; V was cut back by 4 bases and J by 3 bases. CDR3 size: 14 residues. The CDR3 DNA reads as TGTGCCAGCAGTTCCCGGACAGGACACACTGAAGCTTTCTTT. Protein product: CASSSRTGHTEAFF.

The count of this clonotype is one. CDR3: CSAQQEHTQYF. CDR3 nucleotide sequence: TGCAGTGCCCAGCAGGAACATACGCAGTATTTT. The rearrangement links TRBV20-1 to TRBJ2-3, with unresolved D. V was trimmed by 6 bases and J by 7 bases, leaving 11 bases between them. The V gene's germline CDR1 is DFQATT and CDR2 SNEGSKA (reference sequence). CDR3 length: 11 residues.

Worth noting for this clonotype: At one boundary the junction diverges from the germline segment, which might be a read error. This rearrangement joins TRBV5-6 to TRBJ2-2; possibly TRBD1 for D (6 bases). The CDR3 is 15 residues long. Germline V CDR1 and CDR2: SGHDT, YYEEEE. CDR3 DNA sequence: TGTGCCAGCAGCTTGGGCAGGACAGCAACCGGGGAGCTGCTTTTT. Translation: CASSLGRTATGELLF.

The count of this clonotype is one. This chain uses TRBV6-2 or TRBV6-3 with TRBJ2-1; 7 nucleotides align to TRBD1. The trim removed 5 bases at V and 2 bases at J, leaving 3 bases unmatched. CDR1 is MNHEY, CDR2 SVGEGT, per germline. The CDR3 length is 14 residues. Here the CDR3 reads CASSPGTAYNEQFF. The CDR3 DNA is TGTGCCAGCAGTCCCGGGACAGCCTACAATGAGCAGTTCTTC.

The chain links TRBV3-1 to TRBJ2-2, with 7 bases that match TRBD1. Germline V CDR1 and CDR2: LGHDT, YNNKEL (reference sequence). The V segment lost 1 base and the J segment 0 bases; nucleotides outside the gene matches: 5. The CDR3 covers 17 residues. As DNA, the CDR3 is TGTGCCAGCAGCCAAGCTGGACAGGTTTCGAACACCGGGGAGCTGTTTTTT. Translated: CASSQAGQVSNTGELFF. Full variable domain (remainder filled in from reference TRBV3-1 and TRBJ2-2): DTAVSQTPKYLVTQMGNDKSIKCEQNLGHDTMYWYKQDSKKFLKIMFSYNNKELIINETVPNRFSPKSPDKAHLNLHINSLELGDSAVYFCASSQAGQVSNTGELFFGEGSRLTVL.

The gene calls are TRBV28 and TRBJ1-2; 8 bases are a match to TRBD1. Trimming removed 8 bases from V and 7 bases from J; junction bases left unmatched: 15. There are 15 residues in the CDR3. Germline CDR1 reads MDHEN; CDR2 reads SYDVKM. The CDR3 reads CASLRGTGSSPGYTF. The CDR3, as DNA: TGTGCCAGCCTTAGGGGGACAGGATCTTCACCTGGCTACACCTTC.

The chain combines TRBV25-1 with TRBJ2-5, with 7 bases lining up with TRBD1. V lost 5 bases and J lost 5; bases outside the gene matches: 20. The germline CDR1 and CDR2 sequences are MGHDK and SYGVNS. The CDR3 loop spans 18 amino acids. CDR3 sequence: CASSPPPPGQTWGETQYF. The CDR3 coding sequence is TGTGCCAGCAGTCCCCCTCCACCGGGACAGACGTGGGGTGAGACCCAGTACTTC.

This clonotype was seen more than once but under ten times. The chain links TRBV28 to TRBJ2-5, with a weak D call TRBD1 (6 bases). Germline values: CDR1 MDHEN, CDR2 SYDVKM. The V end was cut by 4 bases, the J end by 1 base, with 16 bases between. The CDR3 has 16 residues. The CDR3 loop reads CASSSRRTEAQETQYF. The CDR3 DNA reads TGTGCCAGCAGTTCCCGCCGGACAGAGGCCCAAGAGACCCAGTACTTC. The full variable domain, with the rest looked up from reference TRBV28 and TRBJ2-5, is DVKVTQSSRYLVKRTGEKVFLECVQDMDHENMFWYRQDPGLGLRLIYFSYDVKMKEKGDIPEGYSVSREKKERFSLILESASTNQTSMYLCASSSRRTEAQETQYFGPGTRLLVL.

This clonotype was seen more than once but under ten times. The chain uses TRBV5-1 and TRBJ2-1, with 9 bases that match TRBD2. CDR1 SGHRS and CDR2 YFSETQ come from the germline V gene. The V and J ends lost 1 base and 7 bases, in that order; junction bases with no gene match: 6. This CDR3 contains 15 residues. The CDR3 region has the DNA TGCGCCAGCAGCTTGAAGGCTAGCGGGGTAAATGAGCAGTTCTTC. It codes for CASSLKASGVNEQFF.